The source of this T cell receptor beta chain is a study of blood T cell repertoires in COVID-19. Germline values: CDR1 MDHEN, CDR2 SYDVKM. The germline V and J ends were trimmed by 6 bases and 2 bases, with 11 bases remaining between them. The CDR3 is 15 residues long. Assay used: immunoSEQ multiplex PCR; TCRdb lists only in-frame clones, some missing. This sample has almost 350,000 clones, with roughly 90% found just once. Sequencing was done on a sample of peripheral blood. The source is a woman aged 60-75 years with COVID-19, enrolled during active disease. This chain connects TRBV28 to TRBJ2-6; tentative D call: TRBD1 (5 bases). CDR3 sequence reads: CASREGAPGANVLTF. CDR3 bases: TGTGCCAGCAGGGAAGGGGCCCCTGGGGCCAACGTCCTGACTTTC.